This T cell receptor (beta chain) was recorded in a study of PD-1 blockade in mismatch repair-deficient tumors. With regard to this clone: Its antigen is currently unknown.

This table comes from immunoSEQ multiplex PCR, and its TCRdb copy is limited to in-frame clones, with some not included. The table records 120,000 or so clones, more than 70% of them present only once. Study-level points and caveats: Tumor-resident clones, often absent from pretreatment blood, expanded after pembrolizumab and then contracted.

V lost 4 bases and J 4 bases, leaving 18 bases between the germline ends. Germline V gene sequence: CDR1 SGDLS, CDR2 YYNGEE. The CDR3 is 15 amino acids. The gene calls are TRBV9 and TRBJ2-7, with a tentative D call TRBD2 (6 bases). Material: peripheral blood, obtained just over 70 weeks after starting pembrolizumab. The receptor was isolated from an adult with mismatch repair-deficient cancer. The CDR3 bases are TGTGCCAGCAGCCCCAAACCCGGGACTCAATACGAGCAGTACTTC. Its protein product is CASSPKPGTQYEQYF.